One TCR beta chain is described in this entry. Its specificity is unknown. TCRdb fed the 5' RACE reads into MiXCR, producing one record per CDR3 protein. This sample yields over 40,000 distinct CDR3 sequences, of which 30% are seen a single time; just over 4% belongs to the top ten. V dropped 3 bases and J dropped 3 bases, with 15 bases sitting between them. The CDR3 consists of 15 residues. Germline loops: CDR1 MNHNS, CDR2 SASEGT. Notes on the study in general: Tumor Treg TCRs overlapped most with tumor naive CD4+ cells.

The sequenced sample consisted of tumor-infiltrating memory CD4+ T cells sorted from the breast tumor. Subset specified: memory CD4+ T cells, CD4+CD45RO+CD25-. The V gene is TRBV6-1, the J gene TRBJ2-7; D is possibly TRBD1 or TRBD2 (5 bases each). The receptor comes from a female donor with breast cancer. CDR3 nucleotide sequence: TGTGCCAGCAGTGACCCCGGGTCAGGGAGCTACGAGCAGTACTTC. It encodes CASSDPGSGSYEQYF.